In this sample, the clone carrying this T cell receptor (beta chain) turned up a few times. The target antigen is unknown. Using its own MiXCR run on the reads, TCRdb lists one record per CDR3 protein. The data hold around 450,000 distinct CDR3 sequences, with roughly a third observed a single time. These data come from a study of T cell repertoires in cytomegalovirus infection. For the study at large: Based on public TCR beta signatures, there were indications of CMV infection and of a matching HLA type.

General study points: Summed frequency of public TCR beta families distinguished CMV carriers with the relevant HLA.

The receptor's source is a human donor in good health (CMV status not recorded). Some clones in this sample may be carry-over from other donors' samples. Input material: PBMCs.

CDR3 loop: CASSPRRGQGEQFF. The CDR3 coding sequence is TGTGCCAGCAGTCCCAGGCGGGGTCAGGGTGAGCAGTTCTTC. The gene calls are TRBV12-3 or TRBV12-4 and TRBJ2-1, with a weak D call TRBD2 (6 bases). The length of the CDR3 is 14 residues. The V end lost 5 bases, the J end lost 9 bases, and 17 bases lay between the germline ends.